Here is one TCR beta chain with its context. Its antigen is as yet unknown. Sequenced by immunoSEQ multiplex PCR; TCRdb stores in-frame clones only, minus some. The sample consists of about 1.5 million clones, approximately 98% of them appearing once. These data are taken from a study of shared clonotypes between healthy human individuals. Broader study findings: Naive subsets generally had larger estimated richness than memory subsets. When naive CD4 clonotypes were compared across a few donors, about 4.9% were shared. Non-shared clonotypes were found to have lower generation probabilities than the clonotypes that were shared by all four of the sorted-subset donors.

Trimming removed 1 base from V and 2 bases from J, with 8 bases in between. This CDR3 contains 14 residues. CDR1 and CDR2 (germline): MGHRA, YSYEKL. The rearrangement joins TRBV4-1 to TRBJ2-5; D not certain. This TCR derives from a man aged 25 to 45 in good health. Material for sequencing was naive CD4+ T cells sorted from blood. Subset defined: CD45RA+ positively selected. DNA of the CDR3: TGCGCCAGCAGCCAAGTCAGGAGACAAGAGACCCAGTACTTC. As protein: CASSQVRRQETQYF.